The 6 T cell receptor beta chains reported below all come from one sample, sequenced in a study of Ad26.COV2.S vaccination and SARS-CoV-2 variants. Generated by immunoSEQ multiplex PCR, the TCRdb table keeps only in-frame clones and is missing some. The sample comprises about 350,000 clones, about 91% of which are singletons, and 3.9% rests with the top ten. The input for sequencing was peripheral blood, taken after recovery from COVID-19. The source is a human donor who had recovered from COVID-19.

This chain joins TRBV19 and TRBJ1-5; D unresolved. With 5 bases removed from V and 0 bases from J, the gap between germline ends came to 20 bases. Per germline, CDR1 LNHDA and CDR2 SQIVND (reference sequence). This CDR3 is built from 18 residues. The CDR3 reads CASSPLGSGPYSNQPQHF. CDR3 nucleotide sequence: TGTGCCAGTAGTCCCCTAGGGTCCGGGCCTTATAGCAATCAGCCCCAGCATTTT.

Here the CDR3 DNA reads TGTGCCAGCAGTTTAAGACGGACCTTTAACTATGGCTACACCTTC. It encodes CASSLRRTFNYGYTF. The chain links TRBV27 to TRBJ1-2; D gene ambiguous. The CDR3 runs to 15 residues. Germline V lookup: CDR1 MNHEY, CDR2 SMNVEV (reference sequence). V lost 2 bases and J 1 base, leaving 11 bases between the germline ends.

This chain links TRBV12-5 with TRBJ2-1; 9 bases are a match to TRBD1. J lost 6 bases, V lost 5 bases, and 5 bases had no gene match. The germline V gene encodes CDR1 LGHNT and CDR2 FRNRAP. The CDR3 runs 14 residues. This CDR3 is CASGLGQGFNEQFF. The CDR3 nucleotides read TGTGCTAGTGGTCTGGGACAGGGCTTCAATGAGCAGTTCTTC.

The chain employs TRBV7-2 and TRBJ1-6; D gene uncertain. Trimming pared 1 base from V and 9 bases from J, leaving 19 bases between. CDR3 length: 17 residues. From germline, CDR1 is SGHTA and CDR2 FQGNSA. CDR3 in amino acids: CASSLGLVLDDGSPLHF. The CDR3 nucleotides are TGTGCCAGCAGCTTAGGTCTTGTGTTGGATGATGGTTCACCCCTCCACTTT.

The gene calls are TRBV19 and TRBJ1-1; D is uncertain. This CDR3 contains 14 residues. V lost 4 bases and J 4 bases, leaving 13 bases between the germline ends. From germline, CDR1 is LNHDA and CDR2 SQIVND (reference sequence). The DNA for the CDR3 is TGTGCCAGTAGTAAGGTCCCCCCGGGCACTGAAGCTTTCTTT. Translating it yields CASSKVPPGTEAFF.

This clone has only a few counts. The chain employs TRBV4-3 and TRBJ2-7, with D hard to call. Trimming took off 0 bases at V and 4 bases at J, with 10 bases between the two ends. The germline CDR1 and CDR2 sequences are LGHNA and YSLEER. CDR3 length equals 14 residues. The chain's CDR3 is CASSQESRKYEQYF. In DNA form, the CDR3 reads TGCGCCAGCAGCCAAGAATCGAGAAAGTACGAGCAGTACTTC.